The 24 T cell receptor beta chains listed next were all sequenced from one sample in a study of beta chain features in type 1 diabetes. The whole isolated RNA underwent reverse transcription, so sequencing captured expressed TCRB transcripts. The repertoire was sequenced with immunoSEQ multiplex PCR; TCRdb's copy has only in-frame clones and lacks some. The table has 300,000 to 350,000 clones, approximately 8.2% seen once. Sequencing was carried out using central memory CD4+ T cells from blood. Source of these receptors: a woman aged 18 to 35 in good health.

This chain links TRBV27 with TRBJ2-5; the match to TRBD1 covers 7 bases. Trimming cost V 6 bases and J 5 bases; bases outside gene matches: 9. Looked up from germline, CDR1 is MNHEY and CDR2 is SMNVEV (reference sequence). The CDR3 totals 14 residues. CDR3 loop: CASRTTGQVETQYF. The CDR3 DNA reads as TGTGCCAGCAGGACGACAGGGCAAGTGGAGACCCAGTACTTC.

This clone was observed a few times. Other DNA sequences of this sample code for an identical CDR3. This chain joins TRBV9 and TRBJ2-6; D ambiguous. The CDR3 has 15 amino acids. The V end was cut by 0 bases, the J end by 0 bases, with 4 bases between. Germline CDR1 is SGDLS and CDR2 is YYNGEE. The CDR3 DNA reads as TGTGCCAGCAGCGTAGTGGGCTCTGGGGCCAACGTCCTGACTTTC. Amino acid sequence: CASSVVGSGANVLTF.

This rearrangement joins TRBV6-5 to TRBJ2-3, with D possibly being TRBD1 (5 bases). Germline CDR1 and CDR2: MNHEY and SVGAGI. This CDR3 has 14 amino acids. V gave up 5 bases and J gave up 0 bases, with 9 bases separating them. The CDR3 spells CASSPQGSTDTQYF. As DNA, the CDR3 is TGTGCCAGCAGTCCCCAGGGAAGCACAGATACGCAGTATTTT.

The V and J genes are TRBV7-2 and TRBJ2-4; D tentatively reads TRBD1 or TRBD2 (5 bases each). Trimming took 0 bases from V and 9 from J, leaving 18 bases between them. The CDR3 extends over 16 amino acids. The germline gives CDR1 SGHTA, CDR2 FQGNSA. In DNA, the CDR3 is TGTGCCAGCAGCTTAGCGAGCGCAGGGAGTGGAACCATTCAGTACTTC. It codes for CASSLASAGSGTIQYF.

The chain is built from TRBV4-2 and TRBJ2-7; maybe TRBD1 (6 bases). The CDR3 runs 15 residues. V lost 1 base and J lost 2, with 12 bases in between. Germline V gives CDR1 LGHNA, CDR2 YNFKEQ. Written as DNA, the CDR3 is TGTGCCAGCAGCCAAGTTGAAACAGGGACCTACGAGCAGTACTTC. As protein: CASSQVETGTYEQYF.

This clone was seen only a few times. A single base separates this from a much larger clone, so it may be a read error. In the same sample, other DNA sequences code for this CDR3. As DNA, the CDR3 is TGTGCCAGCAGCTTAGCAGTCTCCTACGAGCAGTACTTC. This encodes CASSLAVSYEQYF. The rearrangement uses TRBV7-8 and TRBJ2-7; D gene unclear. Germline loops: CDR1 SGHVS, CDR2 FQNEAQ. The V end lost 0 bases, the J end lost 0 bases, and 3 bases lay between the germline ends. CDR3 length equals 13 residues.

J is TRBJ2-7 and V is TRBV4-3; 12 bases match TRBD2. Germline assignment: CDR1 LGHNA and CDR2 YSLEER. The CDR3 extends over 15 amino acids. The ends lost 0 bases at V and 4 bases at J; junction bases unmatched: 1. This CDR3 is CASSQEGLAGYEQYF. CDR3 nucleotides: TGCGCCAGCAGCCAAGAGGGACTAGCGGGTTACGAGCAGTACTTC.

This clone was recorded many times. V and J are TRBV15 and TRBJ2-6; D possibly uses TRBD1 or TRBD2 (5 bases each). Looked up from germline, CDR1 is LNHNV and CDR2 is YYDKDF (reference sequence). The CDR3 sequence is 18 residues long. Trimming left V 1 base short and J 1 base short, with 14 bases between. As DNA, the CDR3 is TGTGCCACCAGCAGAGTTGTAGGGACGGCTTCTGGGGCCAACGTCCTGACTTTC. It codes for CATSRVVGTASGANVLTF.

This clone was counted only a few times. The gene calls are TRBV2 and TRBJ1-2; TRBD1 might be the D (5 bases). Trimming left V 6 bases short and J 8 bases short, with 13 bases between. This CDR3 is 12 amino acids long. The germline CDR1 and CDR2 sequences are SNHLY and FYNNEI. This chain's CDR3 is CASRVGTHGYTF. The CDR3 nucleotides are TGTGCCAGCAGGGTGGGGACGCACGGCTACACCTTC. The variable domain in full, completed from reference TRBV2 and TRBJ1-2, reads EPEVTQTPSHQVTQMGQEVILRCVPISNHLYFYWYRQILGQKVEFLVSFYNNEISEKSEIFDDQFSVERPDGSNFTLKIRSTKLEDSAMYFCASRVGTHGYTFGSGTRLTVV.

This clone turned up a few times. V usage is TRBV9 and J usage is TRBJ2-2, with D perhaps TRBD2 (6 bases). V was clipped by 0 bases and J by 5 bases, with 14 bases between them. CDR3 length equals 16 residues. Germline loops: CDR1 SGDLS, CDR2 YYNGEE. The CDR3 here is CASSVVGGSGTGELFF. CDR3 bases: TGTGCCAGCAGCGTAGTTGGGGGGAGTGGAACCGGGGAGCTGTTTTTT. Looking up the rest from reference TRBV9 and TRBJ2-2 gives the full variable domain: DSGVTQTPKHLITATGQRVTLRCSPRSGDLSVYWYQQSLDQGLQFLIQYYNGEERAKGNILERFSAQQFPDLHSELNLSSLELGDSALYFCASSVVGGSGTGELFFGEGSRLTVL.

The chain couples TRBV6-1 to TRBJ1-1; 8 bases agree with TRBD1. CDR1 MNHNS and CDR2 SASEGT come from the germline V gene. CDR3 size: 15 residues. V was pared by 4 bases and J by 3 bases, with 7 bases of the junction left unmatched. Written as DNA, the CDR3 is TGTGCCAGCAGTGGGCAGGGGGCCCAAGACACTGAAGCTTTCTTT. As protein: CASSGQGAQDTEAFF.

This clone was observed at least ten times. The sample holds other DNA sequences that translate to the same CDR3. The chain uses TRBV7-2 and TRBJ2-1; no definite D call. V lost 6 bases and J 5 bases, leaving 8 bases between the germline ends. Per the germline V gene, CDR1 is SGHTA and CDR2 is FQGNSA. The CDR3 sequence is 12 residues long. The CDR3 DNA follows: TGTGCCAGCAGTTTTCTGAACAATGAGCAGTTCTTC. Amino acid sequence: CASSFLNNEQFF. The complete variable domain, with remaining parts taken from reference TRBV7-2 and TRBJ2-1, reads GAGVSQSPSNKVTEKGKDVELRCDPISGHTALYWYRQSLGQGLEFLIYFQGNSAPDKSGLPSDRFSAERTGGSVSTLTIQRTQQEDSAVYLCASSFLNNEQFFGPGTRLTVL.

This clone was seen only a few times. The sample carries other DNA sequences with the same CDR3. CDR3 nucleotide sequence: TGTGCCAGCTCACCGGGACAGGGAGAGACCCAGTACTTC. It codes for CASSPGQGETQYF. This chain joins TRBV18 and TRBJ2-5; 9 bases match TRBD1. This CDR3 contains 13 residues. With 3 bases clipped from V and 4 bases from J, the junction kept 0 bases outside the gene matches. Germline V gives CDR1 KGHSH, CDR2 LQKENI.

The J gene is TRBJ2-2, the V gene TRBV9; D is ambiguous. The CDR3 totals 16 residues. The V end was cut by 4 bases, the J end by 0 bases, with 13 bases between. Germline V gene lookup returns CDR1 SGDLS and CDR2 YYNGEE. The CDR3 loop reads CASSPSETSNTGELFF. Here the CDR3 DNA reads TGTGCCAGCAGCCCCTCCGAGACGTCGAACACCGGGGAGCTGTTTTTT.

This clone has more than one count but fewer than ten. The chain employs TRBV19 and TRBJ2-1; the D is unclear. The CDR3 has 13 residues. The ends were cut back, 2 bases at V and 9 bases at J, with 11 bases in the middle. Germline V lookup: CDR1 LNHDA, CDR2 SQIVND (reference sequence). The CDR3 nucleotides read TGTGCCAGTAGTATACAGCTAGTGGGTGAGCAGTTCTTC. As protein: CASSIQLVGEQFF.

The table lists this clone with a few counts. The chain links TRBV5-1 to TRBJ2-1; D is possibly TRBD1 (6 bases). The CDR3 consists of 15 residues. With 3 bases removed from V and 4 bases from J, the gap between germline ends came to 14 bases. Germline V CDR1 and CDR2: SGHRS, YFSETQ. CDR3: CASSSDGQTYNEQFF. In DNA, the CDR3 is TGCGCCAGCAGCTCGGACGGACAGACATACAATGAGCAGTTCTTC.

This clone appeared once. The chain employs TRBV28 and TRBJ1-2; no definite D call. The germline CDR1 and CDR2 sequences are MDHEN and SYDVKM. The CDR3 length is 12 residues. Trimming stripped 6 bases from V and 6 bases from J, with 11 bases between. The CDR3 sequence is CASRTISHGYTF. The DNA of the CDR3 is TGTGCCAGCAGGACTATATCTCATGGCTACACCTTC.

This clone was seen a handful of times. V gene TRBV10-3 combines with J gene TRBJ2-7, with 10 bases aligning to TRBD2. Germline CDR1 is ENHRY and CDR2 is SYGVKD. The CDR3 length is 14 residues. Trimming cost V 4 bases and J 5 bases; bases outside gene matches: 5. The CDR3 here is CAISVLAGENEQYF. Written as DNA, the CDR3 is TGTGCCATCAGTGTTCTAGCGGGAGAAAACGAGCAGTACTTC.

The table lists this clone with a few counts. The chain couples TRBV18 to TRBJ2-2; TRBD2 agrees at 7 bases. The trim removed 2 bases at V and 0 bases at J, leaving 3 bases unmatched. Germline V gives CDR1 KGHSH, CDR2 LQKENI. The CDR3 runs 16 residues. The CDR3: CASSPSGTTNTGELFF. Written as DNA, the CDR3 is TGTGCCAGCTCACCAAGTGGGACTACGAACACCGGGGAGCTGTTTTTT. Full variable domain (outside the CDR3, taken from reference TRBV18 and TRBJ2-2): NAGVMQNPRHLVRRRGQEARLRCSPMKGHSHVYWYRQLPEEGLKFMVYLQKENIIDESGMPKERFSAEFPKEGPSILRIQQVVRGDSAAYFCASSPSGTTNTGELFFGEGSRLTVL.

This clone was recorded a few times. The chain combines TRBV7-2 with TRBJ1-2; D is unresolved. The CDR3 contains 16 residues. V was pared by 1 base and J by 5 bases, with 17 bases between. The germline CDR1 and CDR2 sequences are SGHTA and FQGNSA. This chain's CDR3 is CASSLEYTITGYGYTF. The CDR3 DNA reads TGTGCCAGCAGCTTAGAGTATACCATAACCGGTTATGGCTACACCTTC.

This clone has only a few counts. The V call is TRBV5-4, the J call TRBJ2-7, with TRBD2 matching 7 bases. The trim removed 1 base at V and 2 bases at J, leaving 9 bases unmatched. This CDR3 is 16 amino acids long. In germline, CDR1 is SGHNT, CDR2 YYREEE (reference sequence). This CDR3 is CASSLSWGGGAYEQYF. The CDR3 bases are TGTGCCAGCAGCTTGAGCTGGGGCGGGGGAGCCTACGAGCAGTACTTC.

For the CDR3, the DNA is TGTGCCAGCAGTTTTAGGGACAGCACAAGAAACACCTTC. It specifies CASSFRDSTRNTF. The chain has TRBV28 and TRBJ1-2; 7 bases are shared with TRBD1. Germline V CDR1 and CDR2: MDHEN, SYDVKM. The CDR3 has 13 amino acids. The J segment lost 12 bases and the V segment lost 3 bases, leaving 10 bases of the junction unmatched.

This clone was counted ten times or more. CDR3 nucleotide sequence: TGTGCCAGCAGCTTCGACCGCCGGGATACGCAGTATTTT. The encoded protein is CASSFDRRDTQYF. This chain links TRBV7-3 with TRBJ2-3; D uncertain. Looked up from germline, CDR1 is SGHTA and CDR2 is FQGTGA. The CDR3 has 13 amino acids. Trimming stripped 3 bases from V and 6 bases from J, with 10 bases between.

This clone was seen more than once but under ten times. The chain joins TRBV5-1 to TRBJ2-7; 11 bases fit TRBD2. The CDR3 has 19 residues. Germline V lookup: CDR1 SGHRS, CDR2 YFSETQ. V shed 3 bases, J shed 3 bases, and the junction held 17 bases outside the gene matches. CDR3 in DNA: TGCGCCAGCAGCTCACCCGGGACTAGCGGCGCCTTTCTGGACTACGAGCAGTACTTC. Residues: CASSSPGTSGAFLDYEQYF.